This TCR beta chain was identified during a study of shared clonotypes between healthy human individuals. Study at large: Each donor's CD4 naive and CD4 memory cells filled three plates apiece, CD8 naive two, and CD8 memory one.

Assay execution proceeded at the deep level. As originally analysed: In the immunoSEQ data, sequences were junction-only and lacked quality scores, so filtering differed. The protocol was immunoSEQ multiplex PCR, while the TCRdb copy is restricted to in-frame clones and leaves out a portion. That table gives V, J and clone size, and the DNA gave D and trimming. The repertoire holds about 1.1 million clones, with approximately 80% as singletons. Germline-derived CDR1 and CDR2 are SGDLS and YYNGEE. The ends were cut back, 2 bases at V and 7 bases at J, with 9 bases in the middle. The CDR3 runs 13 residues.

This TCR came from a man younger than 30 in good health. Some clones in this sample may be carry-over from other donors' samples. Sequenced material: memory CD4+ T cells from PBMCs. Subset of the sample: CD45RA-negative fraction. The V and J genes are TRBV9 and TRBJ2-2; D is possibly TRBD2 (6 bases). The CDR3 DNA reads TGTGCCAGCAGCGTGCGGGACGGCGGGGAGCTGTTTTTT. Translated: CASSVRDGGELFF. Drawing the rest from reference TRBV9 and TRBJ2-2, the complete variable domain is DSGVTQTPKHLITATGQRVTLRCSPRSGDLSVYWYQQSLDQGLQFLIQYYNGEERAKGNILERFSAQQFPDLHSELNLSSLELGDSALYFCASSVRDGGELFFGEGSRLTVL.